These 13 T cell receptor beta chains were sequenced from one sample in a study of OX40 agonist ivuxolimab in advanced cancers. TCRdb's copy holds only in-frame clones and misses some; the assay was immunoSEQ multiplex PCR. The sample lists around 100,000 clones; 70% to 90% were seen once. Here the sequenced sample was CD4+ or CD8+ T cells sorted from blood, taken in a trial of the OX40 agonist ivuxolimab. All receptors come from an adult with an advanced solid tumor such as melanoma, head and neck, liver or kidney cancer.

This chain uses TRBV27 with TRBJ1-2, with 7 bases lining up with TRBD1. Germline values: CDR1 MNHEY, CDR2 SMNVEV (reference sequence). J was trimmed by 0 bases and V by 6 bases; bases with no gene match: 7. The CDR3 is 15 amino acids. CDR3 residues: CASRPRDRANYGYTF. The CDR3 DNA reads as TGTGCCAGCAGACCGCGGGACAGAGCTAACTATGGCTACACCTTC.

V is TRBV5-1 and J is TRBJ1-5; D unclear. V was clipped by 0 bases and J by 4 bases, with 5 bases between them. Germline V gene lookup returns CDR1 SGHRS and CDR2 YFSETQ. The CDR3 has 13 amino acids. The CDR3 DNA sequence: TGCGCCAGCAGCTTGGAACTGAATCAGCCCCAGCATTTT. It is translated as CASSLELNQPQHF.

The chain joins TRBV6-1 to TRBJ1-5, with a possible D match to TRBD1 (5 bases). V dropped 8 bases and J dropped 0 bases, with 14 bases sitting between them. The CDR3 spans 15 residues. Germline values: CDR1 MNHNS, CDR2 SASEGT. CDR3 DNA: TGTGCCAGCGCCTGGACGGACAATAGCAATCAGCCCCAGCATTTT. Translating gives CASAWTDNSNQPQHF.

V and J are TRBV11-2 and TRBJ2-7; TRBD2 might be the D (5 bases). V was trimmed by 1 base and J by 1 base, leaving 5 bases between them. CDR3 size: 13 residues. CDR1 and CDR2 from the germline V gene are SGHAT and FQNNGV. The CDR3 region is CASSLGGSYEQYF. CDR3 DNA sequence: TGTGCCAGCAGCTTAGGCGGGTCCTACGAGCAGTACTTC.

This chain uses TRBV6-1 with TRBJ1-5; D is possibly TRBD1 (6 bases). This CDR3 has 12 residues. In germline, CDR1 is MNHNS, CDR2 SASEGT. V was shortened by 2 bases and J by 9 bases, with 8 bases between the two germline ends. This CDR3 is CASSERGGPQHF. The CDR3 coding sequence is TGTGCCAGCAGTGAAAGGGGGGGGCCCCAGCATTTT.

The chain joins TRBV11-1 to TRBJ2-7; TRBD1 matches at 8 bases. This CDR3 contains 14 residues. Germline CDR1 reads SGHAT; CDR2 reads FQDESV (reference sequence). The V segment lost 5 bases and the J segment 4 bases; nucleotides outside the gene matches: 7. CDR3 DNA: TGTGCCAGCAGCCGAAGGACAGGGCTTTACGAGCAGTACTTC. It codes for CASSRRTGLYEQYF.

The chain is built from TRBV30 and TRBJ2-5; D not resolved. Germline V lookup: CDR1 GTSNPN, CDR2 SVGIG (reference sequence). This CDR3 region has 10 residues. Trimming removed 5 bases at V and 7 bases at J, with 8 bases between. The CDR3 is CAWGALTQYF. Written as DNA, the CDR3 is TGTGCCTGGGGCGCACTGACCCAGTACTTC.

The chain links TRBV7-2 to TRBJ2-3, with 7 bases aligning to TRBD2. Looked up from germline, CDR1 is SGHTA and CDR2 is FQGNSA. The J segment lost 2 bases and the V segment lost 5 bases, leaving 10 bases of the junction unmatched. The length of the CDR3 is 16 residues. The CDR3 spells CASSPRDYPNTDTQYF. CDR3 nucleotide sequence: TGTGCCAGCAGCCCTCGGGACTATCCAAACACAGATACGCAGTATTTT. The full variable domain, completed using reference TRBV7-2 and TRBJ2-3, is GAGVSQSPSNKVTEKGKDVELRCDPISGHTALYWYRQSLGQGLEFLIYFQGNSAPDKSGLPSDRFSAERTGGSVSTLTIQRTQQEDSAVYLCASSPRDYPNTDTQYFGPGTRLTVL.

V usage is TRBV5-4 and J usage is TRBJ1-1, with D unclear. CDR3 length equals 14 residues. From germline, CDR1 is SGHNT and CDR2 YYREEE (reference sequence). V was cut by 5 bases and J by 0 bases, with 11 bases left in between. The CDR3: CASSDGILNTEAFF. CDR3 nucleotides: TGTGCCAGCAGTGACGGGATTTTGAACACTGAAGCTTTCTTT.

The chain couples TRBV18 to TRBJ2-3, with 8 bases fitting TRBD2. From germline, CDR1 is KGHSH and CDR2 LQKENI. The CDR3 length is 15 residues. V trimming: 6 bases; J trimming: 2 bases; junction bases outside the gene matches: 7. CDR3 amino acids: CASSGTSGNTDTQYF. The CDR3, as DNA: TGTGCCAGCTCCGGTACTAGCGGAAACACAGATACGCAGTATTTT.

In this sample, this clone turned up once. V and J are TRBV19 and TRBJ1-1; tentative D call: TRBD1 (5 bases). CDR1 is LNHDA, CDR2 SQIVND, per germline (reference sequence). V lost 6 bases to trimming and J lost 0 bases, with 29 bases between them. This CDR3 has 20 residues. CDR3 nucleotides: TGTGCCAGTAGCGGGACGGGGGTGGCAGCCGGTTGGGCTATGAACACTGAAGCTTTCTTT. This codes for CASSGTGVAAGWAMNTEAFF.

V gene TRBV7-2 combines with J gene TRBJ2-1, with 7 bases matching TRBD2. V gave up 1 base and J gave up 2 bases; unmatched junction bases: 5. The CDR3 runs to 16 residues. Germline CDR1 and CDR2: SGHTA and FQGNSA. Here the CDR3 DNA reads TGTGCCAGCAGCTTAGAACTCGGGAGGACCTACAATGAGCAGTTCTTC. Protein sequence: CASSLELGRTYNEQFF.

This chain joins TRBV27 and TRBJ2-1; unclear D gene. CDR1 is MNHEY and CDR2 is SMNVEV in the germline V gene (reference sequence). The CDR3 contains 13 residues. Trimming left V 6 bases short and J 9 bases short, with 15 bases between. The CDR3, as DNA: TGTGCCAGCAGCAGAGGCGGCGTGGCTGAGCAGTTCTTC. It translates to CASSRGGVAEQFF.